These T cell receptor beta chains were read from a single sample in a study of blood T cells in healthy people across ages. TCRdb re-derived calls from the 5' RACE reads in MiXCR, one entry per CDR3 protein. The sample includes about 780,000 distinct CDR3 sequences, 62% of them seen just once. The sample taken for sequencing was blood. These receptors originate from a man aged 25 to 45 in good health. Each CDR3 is given with its conserved first and last residue.

length | J | V | CDR3
15 | TRBJ2-7 | TRBV18 | CASSPGADVSYEQYF
13 | TRBJ2-5 | TRBV7-7 | CASSVGQQETQYF
16 | TRBJ2-3 | TRBV6-6 | CASSTRTGGSTDTQYF
13 | TRBJ2-1 | TRBV29-1 | CSVGMVSRGEQFF
13 | TRBJ2-1 | TRBV7-2 | CASRGSSCNEQFF
15 | TRBJ2-2 | TRBV15 | CATRAPPTNTGELFF
16 | TRBJ1-2 | TRBV7-2 | CASSLGVTGYDYGYTF
14 | TRBJ2-4 | TRBV28 | CASRPRQTKNIQYF
15 | TRBJ2-3 | TRBV12-3/TRBV12-4 | CASSFNRDSRNTQYF
16 | TRBJ2-6 | TRBV7-9 | CASSLGGPSGANVLTF
15 | TRBJ1-5 | TRBV6-6 | CASSYPGGSGQPQHF
12 | TRBJ2-3 | TRBV29-1 | CSVGGQGDTQYF
15 | TRBJ2-1 | TRBV12-3/TRBV12-4 | CASSLIGGLSNEQFF
14 | TRBJ2-5 | TRBV4-2 | CASSRGAGEETQYF
13 | TRBJ2-7 | TRBV20-1 | CSARLLAGESQYF
15 | TRBJ2-1 | TRBV7-9 | CASSLAGTLVNEQFF
13 | TRBJ2-1 | TRBV29-1 | CSVEWQKYNEQFF
11 | TRBJ2-1 | TRBV15 | CATQKLNEQFF
13 | TRBJ2-5 | TRBV4-3 | CASSQALRETQYF
14 | TRBJ2-4 | TRBV3-1 | CASSPRGTKNIQYF
14 | TRBJ1-5 | TRBV6-1 | CASSVEAQGQPQHF
11 | . | TRBV28 | CASLGAYEQYF
19 | TRBJ2-3 | TRBV4-3 | CASSQVLWTLAGAGDTQYF
13 | TRBJ1-2 | TRBV29-1 | CSVETGDNYGYTF
15 | TRBJ2-3 | TRBV20-1 | CSARDLAKGTDTQYF
12 | TRBJ2-3 | TRBV20-1 | CSATLGTDTQYF
14 | TRBJ1-5 | TRBV6-2/TRBV6-3 | CASTDTWMGQPQHF
17 | TRBJ1-1 | TRBV7-9 | CASSSTWTGGASFEAFF
13 | TRBJ2-2 | TRBV9 | CAGSPEGTGELFF